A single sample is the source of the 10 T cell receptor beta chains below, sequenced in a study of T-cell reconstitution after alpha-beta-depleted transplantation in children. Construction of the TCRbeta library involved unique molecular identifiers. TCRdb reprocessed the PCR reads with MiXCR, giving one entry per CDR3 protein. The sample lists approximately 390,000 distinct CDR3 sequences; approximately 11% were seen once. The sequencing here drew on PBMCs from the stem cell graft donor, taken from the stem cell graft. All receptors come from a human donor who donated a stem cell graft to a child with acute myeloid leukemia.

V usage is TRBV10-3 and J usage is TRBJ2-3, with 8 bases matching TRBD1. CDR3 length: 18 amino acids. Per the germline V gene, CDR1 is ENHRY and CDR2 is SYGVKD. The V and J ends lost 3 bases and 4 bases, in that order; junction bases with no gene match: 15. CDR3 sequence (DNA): TGTGCCATCAGTGACTCTCTCGGGCGTCAGGGGGCCCCAGATACGCAGTATTTT. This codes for CAISDSLGRQGAPDTQYF.

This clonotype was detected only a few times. This CDR3 reads CSAVTSGSYEQYF. CDR3 sequence (DNA): TGCAGTGCTGTCACTAGCGGCTCCTACGAGCAGTACTTC. The genes are TRBV20-1 and TRBJ2-7; 8 bases line up with TRBD2. This CDR3 is built from 13 residues. The V and J ends lost 5 bases and 0 bases, in that order; junction bases with no gene match: 3. Per the germline V gene, CDR1 is DFQATT and CDR2 is SNEGSKA (reference sequence).

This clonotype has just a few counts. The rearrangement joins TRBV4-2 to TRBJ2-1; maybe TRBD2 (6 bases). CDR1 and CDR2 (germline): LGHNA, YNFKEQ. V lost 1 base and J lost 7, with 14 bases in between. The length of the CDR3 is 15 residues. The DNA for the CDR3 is TGTGCCAGCAGCCAAGGCCCTCCGGAGGGAAATGAGCAGTTCTTC. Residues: CASSQGPPEGNEQFF.

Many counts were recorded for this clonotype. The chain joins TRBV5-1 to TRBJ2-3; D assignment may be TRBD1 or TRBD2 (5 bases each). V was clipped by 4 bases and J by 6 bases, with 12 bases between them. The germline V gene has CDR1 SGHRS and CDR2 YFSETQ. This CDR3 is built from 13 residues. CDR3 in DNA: TGCGCCAGCAGCCGGGACCTCCCGGATACGCAGTATTTT. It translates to CASSRDLPDTQYF.

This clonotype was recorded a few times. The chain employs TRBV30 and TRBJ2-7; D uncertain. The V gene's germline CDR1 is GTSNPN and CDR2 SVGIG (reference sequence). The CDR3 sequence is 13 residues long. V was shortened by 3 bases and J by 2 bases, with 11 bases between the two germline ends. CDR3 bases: TGTGCCTGGAGAGCTAGGTCAGCCTACGAGCAGTACTTC. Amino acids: CAWRARSAYEQYF.

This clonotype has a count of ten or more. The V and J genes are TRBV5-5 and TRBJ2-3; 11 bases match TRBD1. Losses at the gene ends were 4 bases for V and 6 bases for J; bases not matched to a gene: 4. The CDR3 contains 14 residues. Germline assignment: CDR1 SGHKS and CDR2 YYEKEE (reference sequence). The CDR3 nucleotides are TGTGCCAGCAGCCGGACAGGGGGCAGGGATACGCAGTATTTT. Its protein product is CASSRTGGRDTQYF.

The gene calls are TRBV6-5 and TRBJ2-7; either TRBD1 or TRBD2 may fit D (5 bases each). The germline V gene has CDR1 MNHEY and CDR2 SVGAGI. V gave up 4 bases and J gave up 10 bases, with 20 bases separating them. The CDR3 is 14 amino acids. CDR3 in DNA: TGTGCCAGCAGTTCGGGACCGCGCGCTGATGGACAGTACGTC. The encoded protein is CASSSGPRADGQYV.

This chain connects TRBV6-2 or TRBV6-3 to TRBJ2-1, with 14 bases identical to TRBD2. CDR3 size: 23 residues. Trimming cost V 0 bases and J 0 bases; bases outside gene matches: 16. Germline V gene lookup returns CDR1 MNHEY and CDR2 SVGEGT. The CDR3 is CASSYSSTQGTSGSKSSYNEQFF. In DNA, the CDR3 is TGTGCCAGCAGTTACTCGAGTACTCAAGGGACTAGCGGGAGTAAGAGCTCCTACAATGAGCAGTTCTTC.

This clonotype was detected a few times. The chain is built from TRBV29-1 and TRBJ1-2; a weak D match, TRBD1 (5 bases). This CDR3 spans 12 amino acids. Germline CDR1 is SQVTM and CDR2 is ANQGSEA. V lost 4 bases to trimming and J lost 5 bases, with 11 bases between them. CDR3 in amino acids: CSVGGNGYGYTF. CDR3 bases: TGCAGCGTTGGGGGGAATGGTTATGGCTACACCTTC.

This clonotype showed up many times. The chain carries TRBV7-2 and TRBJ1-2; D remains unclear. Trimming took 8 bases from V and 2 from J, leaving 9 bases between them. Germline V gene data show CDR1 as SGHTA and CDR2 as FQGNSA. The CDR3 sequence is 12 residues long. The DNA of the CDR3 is TGTGCCAGCTCAGAGCAGAACTATGGCTACACCTTC. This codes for CASSEQNYGYTF.